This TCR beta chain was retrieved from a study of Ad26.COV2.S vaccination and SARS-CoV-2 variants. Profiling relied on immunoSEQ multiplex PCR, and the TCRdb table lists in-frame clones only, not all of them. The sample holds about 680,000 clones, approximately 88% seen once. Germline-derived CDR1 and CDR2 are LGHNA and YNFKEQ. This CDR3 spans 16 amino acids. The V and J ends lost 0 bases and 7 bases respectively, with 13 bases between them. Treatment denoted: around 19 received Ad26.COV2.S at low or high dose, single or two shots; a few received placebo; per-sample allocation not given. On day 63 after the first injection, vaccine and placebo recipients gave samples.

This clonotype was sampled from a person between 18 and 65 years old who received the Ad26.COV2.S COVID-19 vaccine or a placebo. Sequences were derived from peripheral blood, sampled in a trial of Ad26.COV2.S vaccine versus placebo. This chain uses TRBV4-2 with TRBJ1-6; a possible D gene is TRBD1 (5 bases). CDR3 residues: CASSQEGRGGNSPLHF. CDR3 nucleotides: TGTGCCAGCAGCCAAGAAGGAAGGGGAGGAAATTCACCCCTCCACTTT.